This TCR beta chain was captured by sequencing in a study of human CD8 memory T cell subsets. Libraries for TCR beta were constructed using UMI-labeled 5' RACE. TCRdb re-called the 5' RACE reads and shows each CDR3 protein once, DNA omitted. The listing contains around 10,000 distinct CDR3 sequences. Sequencing was done on a sample of CD8+ stem-like memory T cells (TSCM and TCM) sorted from PBMCs. This sample's subset: stem-like memory CD8 T cells (TSTEM), CCR7+ PD-1- TIGIT-. This receptor was obtained from a human donor in good health.

The CDR3 protein is CASSTWGLLTDTQYF. The rearrangement uses TRBV19 and TRBJ2-3; TCRdb reports TRBD2, a call that lacks DNA to check it against. CDR1 and CDR2 from the germline V gene are LNHDA and SQIVND (reference sequence). The CDR3 is made up of 15 amino acids.